This is a list of T cell receptor beta chains from one sample in a study of T-cell memory formation after mild COVID-19. Via MiXCR, TCRdb re-called the 5' RACE reads, giving one row per CDR3 protein. The sample has around 450,000 distinct CDR3 sequences; 15% to 20% are singletons. Sequences were obtained from PBMCs or a T cell subset sorted from them (not recorded which). Receptor source: an adult woman who had mild COVID-19 (a few samples of this study predate the infection). Cell type and time point are not known. Both conserved end residues are part of each CDR3. Fields, in order: V gene, J gene, CDR3 protein.

TRBV7-8	TRBJ1-5	CASSLGQGINQPQHF
TRBV24-1	TRBJ2-3	CATSLLGTTDTQYF
TRBV2	TRBJ2-7	CASSLSWAEQYF
TRBV15	TRBJ1-6	CATSRDFTGTAISYNSPLHF
TRBV6-4	TRBJ2-3	CASSETGTSGTDTQYF
TRBV3-1	TRBJ2-1	CASSQPGGQGNEQFF
TRBV10-2	TRBJ1-5	CASSEGQISNQPQHF
TRBV5-1	TRBJ2-3	CASSWGTSGGKDTQYF
TRBV11-3	TRBJ1-1	CASSLREGINTEAFF
TRBV7-9	TRBJ1-2	CASTPTATNYGYTF
TRBV5-1	TRBJ2-5	CASSPGAMGETQYF
TRBV3-1	TRBJ2-2	CASSQVKRGDGGELFF
TRBV7-9	TRBJ2-2	CASSLKSGLAAPGAGELFF
TRBV7-9	TRBJ2-2	CASSEGPTELFF
TRBV6-2/TRBV6-3	TRBJ2-1	CASSYSRGLHNEQFF
TRBV4-1	TRBJ1-2	CASSQDWVAGQPVYGYTF
TRBV5-1	TRBJ1-1	CASSHRTGGAEAFF
TRBV5-4	TRBJ2-7	CASSLASPGEQYF
TRBV9	TRBJ1-4	CASSGTGSEKLFF
TRBV24-1	TRBJ1-2	CATSDHGPGGNGGYTF
TRBV4-2	TRBJ2-3	CASSQGNSGTDTQYF
TRBV12-3/TRBV12-4	TRBJ1-5	CASSLALLGNQPQHF
TRBV5-1	TRBJ1-1	CASSLRQVQLNTEAFF
TRBV4-1	TRBJ2-7	CASSQDPVGSAYEQYF
TRBV5-6	TRBJ2-5	CASSTRLGGKETQYF
TRBV5-6	TRBJ2-3	CASSHGLAGFPTDTQYF
TRBV7-9	TRBJ2-1	CASRPTGPGLDNEQFF
TRBV11-2	TRBJ1-1	CASTVTGYTEAFF